Below are 29 T cell receptor beta chains sequenced from a single sample in a study of blood T cell repertoires in COVID-19. Assay used: immunoSEQ multiplex PCR; TCRdb lists only in-frame clones, some missing. Among 75,000 to 90,000 clones listed, 75% to 85% were seen once. Sequenced sample: peripheral blood. Source of these receptors: a woman aged 70-85 years with acute or convalescent COVID-19.

The rearrangement uses TRBV2 and TRBJ2-7, with D perhaps TRBD2 (6 bases). V was shortened by 8 bases and J by 4 bases, with 12 bases between the two germline ends. CDR3 length equals 12 residues. In germline, CDR1 is SNHLY, CDR2 FYNNEI. CDR3 nucleotides: TGTGCCAGCGGCCCTGGGACTTACGAGCAGTACTTC. Translated: CASGPGTYEQYF.

V and J are TRBV6-1 and TRBJ2-1; D might be TRBD1 (6 bases). The germline V gene has CDR1 MNHNS and CDR2 SASEGT. This CDR3 has 15 amino acids. V was trimmed by 2 bases and J by 7 bases, leaving 15 bases between them. In nucleotides, the CDR3 is TGTGCCAGCAGTGAAACGCAGGGGAGTCATAATGAGCAGTTCTTC. This translates into CASSETQGSHNEQFF.

This clone was seen a few times. The chain is built from TRBV7-6 and TRBJ2-1; 8 nucleotides agree with TRBD2. Germline loops: CDR1 SGHVS, CDR2 FNYEAQ. V trimming: 2 bases; J trimming: 4 bases; junction bases outside the gene matches: 4. There are 15 residues in the CDR3. CDR3 bases: TGTGCCAGCAGCTTAAGAGCGGGGGCGTACAATGAGCAGTTCTTC. The encoded protein is CASSLRAGAYNEQFF.

This clone has only a few counts. This chain uses TRBV7-9 with TRBJ2-2, with 8 bases identical to TRBD2. The CDR3 consists of 16 residues. V shed 3 bases, J shed 3 bases, and the junction held 6 bases outside the gene matches. Germline-derived CDR1 and CDR2 are SEHNR and FQNEAQ (reference sequence). CDR3 nucleotides: TGTGCCAGCAGCTTGAAAGCGGGGGCTGACACCGGGGAGCTGTTTTTT. Translation: CASSLKAGADTGELFF.

The V gene is TRBV7-2, the J gene TRBJ2-3, with TRBD2 matching over 12 bases. J was trimmed by 8 bases and V by 5 bases; bases with no gene match: 5. The CDR3 has 14 amino acids. Germline V gives CDR1 SGHTA, CDR2 FQGNSA. This chain's CDR3 is CASSPSGGARTQYF. The CDR3 bases are TGTGCCAGCAGCCCTAGCGGGGGGGCCCGTACGCAGTATTTT.

This clone was detected a few times. The chain links TRBV4-2 to TRBJ1-4, with D tentatively TRBD1 (6 bases). V lost 6 bases to trimming and J lost 8 bases, with 22 bases between them. CDR1 is LGHNA and CDR2 is YNFKEQ in the germline V gene. The CDR3 length is 16 residues. The CDR3 bases are TGTGCCAGCAGTCTCCTGGGGGCCGCCACACAAGAAAAACTGTTTTTT. This translates into CASSLLGAATQEKLFF.

This clone has a handful of counts. The rearrangement joins TRBV12-5 to TRBJ2-7, with 9 nucleotides matching TRBD2. The junction had 0 bases not matched to a gene; V was cut back by 2 bases and J by 4 bases. The germline V gene has CDR1 LGHNT and CDR2 FRNRAP. The CDR3 is 13 residues long. In nucleotides, the CDR3 is TGTGCTAGTGGTTTGCTAGCGGGGTACGAGCAGTACTTC. It codes for CASGLLAGYEQYF.

The V call is TRBV10-3, the J call TRBJ1-6; 8 bases are a match to TRBD1. The CDR3 sequence is 13 residues long. The V gene end was trimmed by 6 bases and the J gene end by 9 bases; junction bases not matched to a gene: 4. CDR1 and CDR2 from the germline V gene are ENHRY and SYGVKD. The CDR3 loop reads CAIRWQGASPLHF. The CDR3 nucleotides read TGTGCCATCAGGTGGCAGGGGGCTTCACCCCTCCACTTT.

The rearrangement joins TRBV6-2 or TRBV6-3 to TRBJ1-6, with 7 bases matching TRBD1. Unmatched junction bases numbered 7, after V lost 6 bases and J lost 8 bases. The CDR3 totals 14 residues. CDR1 and CDR2 from the germline V gene are MNHEY and SVGEGT. This CDR3 is CASSRDSRYSPLHF. DNA for the CDR3: TGTGCCAGCAGCAGGGACAGCCGGTATTCACCCCTCCACTTT.

The count of this clone is one. The rearrangement joins TRBV6-5 to TRBJ2-7; possibly TRBD2 for D (5 bases). In germline, CDR1 is MNHEY, CDR2 SVGAGI. CDR3 size: 14 residues. V was trimmed by 0 bases and J by 7 bases, leaving 13 bases between them. The CDR3 DNA follows: TGTGCCAGCAGTTACTCTAGGACTCGTAAGGAGCAGTACTTC. This codes for CASSYSRTRKEQYF.

The rearrangement links TRBV11-2 to TRBJ2-7, with 7 nucleotides matching TRBD1. This CDR3 is 15 amino acids long. The V segment lost 0 bases and the J segment 2 bases; nucleotides outside the gene matches: 4. The germline V gene has CDR1 SGHAT and CDR2 FQNNGV. Written as DNA, the CDR3 is TGTGCCAGCAGCTTAGAATGGGGGACAGCCTACGAGCAGTACTTC. Protein sequence: CASSLEWGTAYEQYF.

This chain joins TRBV24-1 and TRBJ1-1; D may be TRBD1 (6 bases). With 4 bases removed from V and 4 bases from J, the gap between germline ends came to 12 bases. This CDR3 is built from 14 residues. The germline V gene encodes CDR1 KGHDR and CDR2 SFDVKD. As DNA, the CDR3 is TGTGCCACCAGTGACACAGGGTCGGGCACTGAAGCTTTCTTT. This encodes CATSDTGSGTEAFF.

V is TRBV7-6 and J is TRBJ2-7; D is ambiguous. Germline CDR1 SGHVS, CDR2 FNYEAQ. Trimming removed 5 bases at V and 3 bases at J, with 14 bases between. This CDR3 region has 14 residues. For the CDR3, the DNA is TGTGCCAGCAGCCCGAGCGTCCCTAACTACGAGCAGTACTTC. It specifies CASSPSVPNYEQYF. Drawing the rest from reference TRBV7-6 and TRBJ2-7, the complete variable domain is GAGVSQSPRYKVTKRGQDVALRCDPISGHVSLYWYRQALGQGPEFLTYFNYEAQQDKSGLPNDRFSAERPEGSISTLTIQRTEQRDSAMYRCASSPSVPNYEQYFGPGTRLTVT.

The CDR3 DNA sequence: TGCGCCAGCAGTGAGTATGGTTCGGAGATCCTCTATGGCTACACCTTC. This codes for CASSEYGSEILYGYTF. The gene calls are TRBV10-2 and TRBJ1-2; D uncertain. Germline CDR1 WSHSY, CDR2 SAAADI. V lost 1 base, J lost 4 bases, and 16 bases lay in between. The CDR3 contains 16 residues.

The chain joins TRBV19 to TRBJ1-2, with TRBD1 matching over 7 bases. CDR3 length: 14 residues. Germline V gene data show CDR1 as LNHDA and CDR2 as SQIVND (reference sequence). With V trimmed by 3 bases and J by 5 bases, 6 bases remained unmatched. The CDR3: CASSIRGAPYGYTF. CDR3 bases: TGTGCCAGTAGTATCAGGGGGGCCCCATATGGCTACACCTTC.

The chain employs TRBV5-1 and TRBJ1-2; 9 bases are a match to TRBD1. V dropped 0 bases and J dropped 6; count of bases not matched to a gene: 3. The CDR3 spans 14 residues. Germline V CDR1 and CDR2: SGHRS, YFSETQ. CDR3 coding DNA: TGCGCCAGCAGCTTGGACAGGGGGCGCGATGGCTACACCTTC. Its protein is CASSLDRGRDGYTF.

V is TRBV19 and J is TRBJ1-1; TRBD1 might be the D (6 bases). The CDR3 has 14 residues. The V gene's germline CDR1 is LNHDA and CDR2 SQIVND (reference sequence). V lost 2 bases to trimming and J lost 3 bases, with 10 bases between them. As DNA, the CDR3 is TGTGCCAGTAGTATAAATCAGGGGCACACTGAAGCTTTCTTT. This encodes CASSINQGHTEAFF.

DNA for the CDR3: TGTGCCAGTATTGCGAGAACAGGGAGCACTGAAGCTTTCTTT. It encodes CASIARTGSTEAFF. J is TRBJ1-1 and V is TRBV19, with D maybe TRBD1 (6 bases). V was trimmed by 7 bases and J by 4 bases, leaving 16 bases between them. The CDR3 is 14 residues long. Germline-derived CDR1 and CDR2 are LNHDA and SQIVND (reference sequence).

CDR3 residues: CASSPGTGAYEQYF. CDR3 sequence (DNA): TGTGCCAGCAGCCCAGGGACAGGGGCCTACGAGCAGTACTTC. J is TRBJ2-7 and V is TRBV11-2, with 10 bases that match TRBD1. This CDR3 has 14 amino acids. After removal of 5 bases from V and 2 bases from J, the junction contained 3 bases not matched to a gene. Germline CDR1 is SGHAT and CDR2 is FQNNGV.

This clone was recorded once. V and J are TRBV7-2 and TRBJ1-2; D call uncertain. The germline V and J ends were trimmed by 5 bases and 3 bases, with 19 bases remaining between them. CDR3 size: 16 residues. Germline CDR1 is SGHTA and CDR2 is FQGNSA. CDR3 in DNA: TGTGCCAGCAGCCCGACCGGTCGAGACTATCACTATGGCTACACCTTC. Translated, it gives CASSPTGRDYHYGYTF.

The chain joins TRBV13 to TRBJ2-3; D is uncertain. Looked up from germline, CDR1 is PRHDT and CDR2 is FYEKMQ (reference sequence). V lost 1 base and J lost 1, with 6 bases in between. This CDR3 contains 14 residues. The CDR3 region is CASSLVAGTDTQYF. CDR3 bases: TGTGCCAGCAGCTTAGTTGCGGGCACAGATACGCAGTATTTT.

This chain joins TRBV6-1 and TRBJ1-1; D might be TRBD1 (5 bases). The CDR3 loop spans 14 amino acids. Germline V lookup: CDR1 MNHNS, CDR2 SASEGT. V lost 2 bases and J 10 bases, leaving 17 bases between the germline ends. This chain's CDR3 is CASSEPERGSVAFF. The CDR3, as DNA: TGTGCCAGCAGTGAACCCGAGCGGGGGAGTGTAGCTTTCTTT.

The chain links TRBV7-8 to TRBJ1-5; TRBD1 is a possible D gene (6 bases). Germline values: CDR1 SGHVS, CDR2 FQNEAQ. V lost 3 bases and J lost 6, with 9 bases in between. The CDR3 is made up of 13 amino acids. CDR3 residues: CASSLRGPQPQHF. The CDR3 DNA reads TGTGCCAGCAGCTTGCGGGGGCCTCAGCCCCAGCATTTT.

This clone has more than one count but fewer than ten. V usage is TRBV29-1 and J usage is TRBJ1-2, with TRBD1 matching 11 bases. Germline values: CDR1 SQVTM, CDR2 ANQGSEA. The trim removed 0 bases at V and 3 bases at J, leaving 3 bases unmatched. CDR3 length: 15 residues. The CDR3 DNA is TGCAGCGTTGAAGAGGGACAGGGGGTATACTATGGCTACACCTTC. This encodes CSVEEGQGVYYGYTF.

In its sample, this clone was seen a few times. The gene calls are TRBV9 and TRBJ1-1; 11 nucleotides agree with TRBD1. The CDR3 loop spans 15 amino acids. CDR1 SGDLS and CDR2 YYNGEE come from the germline V gene. The junction had 5 bases not matched to a gene; V was cut back by 3 bases and J by 4 bases. For the CDR3, the DNA is TGTGCCAGCAGCGCGGACAGGGGGCCGCGCACTGAAGCTTTCTTT. It is translated as CASSADRGPRTEAFF.

This clone has just a few counts. The chain couples TRBV7-2 to TRBJ1-2; D perhaps matches TRBD1 (6 bases). The germline V gene has CDR1 SGHTA and CDR2 FQGNSA. V was clipped by 0 bases and J by 7 bases, with 9 bases between them. This CDR3 region has 13 residues. CDR3: CASSLAKGVGYTF. CDR3 in DNA: TGTGCCAGCAGCTTAGCGAAGGGGGTTGGCTACACCTTC. Full variable domain (rest looked up from reference TRBV7-2 and TRBJ1-2): GAGVSQSPSNKVTEKGKDVELRCDPISGHTALYWYRQSLGQGLEFLIYFQGNSAPDKSGLPSDRFSAERTGGSVSTLTIQRTQQEDSAVYLCASSLAKGVGYTFGSGTRLTVV.

The CDR3 DNA reads as TGCGCCAGCAGTGAGTCGAGAAAGGGACAGGGGGGGAACAACTATGGCTACACCTTC. It encodes CASSESRKGQGGNNYGYTF. The chain uses TRBV10-2 and TRBJ1-2, with TRBD1 matching 11 bases. CDR1 is WSHSY and CDR2 is SAAADI in the germline V gene. The CDR3 runs to 19 residues. V trimming: 0 bases; J trimming: 2 bases; junction bases outside the gene matches: 11.

This chain links TRBV6-5 with TRBJ2-5; D possibly corresponds to TRBD2 (7 bases). Germline V gene data show CDR1 as MNHEY and CDR2 as SVGAGI. The CDR3 extends over 14 amino acids. Trimming took 8 bases from V and 1 from J, leaving 14 bases between them. CDR3 sequence: CASRLGGPQETQYF. CDR3 sequence (DNA): TGTGCCAGCCGACTCGGGGGGCCCCAAGAGACCCAGTACTTC.

V usage is TRBV2 and J usage is TRBJ1-1; weak D call: TRBD1 (5 bases). Trimming shortened V by 6 bases and J by 10 bases, and 15 bases separated the two germline ends. CDR1 is SNHLY and CDR2 is FYNNEI in the germline V gene. The length of the CDR3 is 12 residues. In nucleotides, the CDR3 is TGTGCCAGCAGCTTCCGGGGGGAACGAGCTTTCTTT. It encodes CASSFRGERAFF. The full variable domain, completed using reference TRBV2 and TRBJ1-1, is EPEVTQTPSHQVTQMGQEVILRCVPISNHLYFYWYRQILGQKVEFLVSFYNNEISEKSEIFDDQFSVERPDGSNFTLKIRSTKLEDSAMYFCASSFRGERAFFGQGTRLTVV.